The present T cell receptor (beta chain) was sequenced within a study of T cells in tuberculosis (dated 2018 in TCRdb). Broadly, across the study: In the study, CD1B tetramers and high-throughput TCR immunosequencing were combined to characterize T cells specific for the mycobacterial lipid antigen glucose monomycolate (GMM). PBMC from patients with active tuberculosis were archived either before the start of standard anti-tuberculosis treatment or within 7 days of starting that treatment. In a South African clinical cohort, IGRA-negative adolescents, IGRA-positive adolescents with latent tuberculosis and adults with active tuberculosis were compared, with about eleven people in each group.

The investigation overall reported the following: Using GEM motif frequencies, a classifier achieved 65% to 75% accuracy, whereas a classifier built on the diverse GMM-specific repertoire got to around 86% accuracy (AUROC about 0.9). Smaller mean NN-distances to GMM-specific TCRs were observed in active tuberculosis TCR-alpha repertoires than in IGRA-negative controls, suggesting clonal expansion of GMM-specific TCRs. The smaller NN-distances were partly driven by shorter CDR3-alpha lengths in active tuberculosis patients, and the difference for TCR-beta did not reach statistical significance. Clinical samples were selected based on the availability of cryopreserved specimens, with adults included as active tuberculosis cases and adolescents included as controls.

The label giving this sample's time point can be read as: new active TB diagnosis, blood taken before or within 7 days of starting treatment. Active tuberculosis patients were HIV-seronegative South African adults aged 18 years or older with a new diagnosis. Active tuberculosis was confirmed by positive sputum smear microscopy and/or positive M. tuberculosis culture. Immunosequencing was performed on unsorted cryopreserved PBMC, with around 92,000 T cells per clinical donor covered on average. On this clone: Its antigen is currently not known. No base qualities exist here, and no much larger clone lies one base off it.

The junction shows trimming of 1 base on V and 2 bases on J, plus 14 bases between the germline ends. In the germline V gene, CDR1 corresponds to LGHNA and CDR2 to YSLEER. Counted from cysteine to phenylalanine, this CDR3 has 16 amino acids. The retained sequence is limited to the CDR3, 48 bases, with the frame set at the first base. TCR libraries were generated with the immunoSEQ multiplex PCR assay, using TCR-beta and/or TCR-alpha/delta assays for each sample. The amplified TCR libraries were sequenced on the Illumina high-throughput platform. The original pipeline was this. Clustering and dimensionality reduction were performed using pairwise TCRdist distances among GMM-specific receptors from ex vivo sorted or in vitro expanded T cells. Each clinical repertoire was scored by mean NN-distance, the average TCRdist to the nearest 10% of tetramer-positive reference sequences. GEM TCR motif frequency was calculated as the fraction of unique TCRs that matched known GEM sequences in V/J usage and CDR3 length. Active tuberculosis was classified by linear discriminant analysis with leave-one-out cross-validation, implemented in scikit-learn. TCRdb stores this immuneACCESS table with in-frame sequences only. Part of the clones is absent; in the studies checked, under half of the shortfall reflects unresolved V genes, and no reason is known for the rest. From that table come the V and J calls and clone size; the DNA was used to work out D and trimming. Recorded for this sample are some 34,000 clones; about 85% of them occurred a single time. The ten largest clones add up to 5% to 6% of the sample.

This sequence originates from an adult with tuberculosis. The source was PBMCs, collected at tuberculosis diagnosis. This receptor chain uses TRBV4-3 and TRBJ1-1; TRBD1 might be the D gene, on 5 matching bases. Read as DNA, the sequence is TGCGCCAGCAGCCAAGGGCCTGGAGGGGATAACACTGAAGCTTTCTTT. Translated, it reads CASSQGPGGDNTEAFF.